This T cell receptor beta chain was captured by sequencing in a study of blood T cell repertoires in COVID-19 (TCRdb year 2020). About the investigation overall: The collaborator samples originated in the United States, Italy and Spain and spanned the acute and convalescent phases of COVID-19. The material from the prospective study consisted of cDNA or gDNA derived from T cells, B-cell-depleted T cells, or PBMCs. The dataset comprised deeply sampled blood TCRbeta repertoires from subjects exposed to, actively infected with, or recovered from COVID-19. The repertoires were released in a freely available public database intended as a resource for research on the immune response to SARS-CoV-2. Samples came from the ongoing ImmuneRACE study (first 160 participants) plus 1,254 subjects from 6 global collaborators. Nearly every sample came with metadata listing a de-identified subject ID, COVID-19 status, age in years and sex. HLA class I and class II types, where available, came from metadata supplied by the sample provider rather than from assay-based typing.

As to this clone: Its recognized antigen is unknown. One base away there is no much larger clone; base qualities are not given.

The CDR3 holds 15 amino acids from the cysteine to the phenylalanine. CDR3 DNA is the only sequence kept; it has 45 bases, read in frame from the first base. Cut back by 5 bases and 4 bases, the V and J ends lie 14 bases apart. The germline V gene sets CDR1 to SNHLY and CDR2 to FYNNEI. Results and caveats for the whole study, not just this receptor: The amount of clinical and demographic metadata varied by source and participant and was provided uncurated.

TCRbeta CDR3 regions were amplified from genomic DNA by means of the immunoSEQ Assay, a bias-controlled multiplex PCR. As for the original processing: The number of nucleated cells in each sample was estimated from the amplification of reference gene primers within the assay. Sequence reads were collapsed and filtered to measure the absolute abundance of every unique TCRbeta CDR3 rearrangement. Productive Simpson clonality was computed per sample as the square root of Simpson's diversity index over productive rearrangements. TCRdb carries this immuneACCESS record with in-frame sequences only. Its versions omit some clonotypes, under half of them owing to an unresolved V gene in the studies checked, with the rest unexplained. V and J calls and clone size come straight from that table; D and trimming were deduced from the DNA. In this sample the table shows roughly 140,000 clones, roughly 88% of which occur a single time. The ten largest account for 7.2% of the sample.

Collaborating institutions collected whole blood in K2EDTA tubes following their own protocols. For TCRbeta analysis, collaborators shipped samples as frozen whole blood, isolated PBMCs, or DNA extracted from either of those sample types. The sequenced sample was peripheral blood. In this chain, TRBV2 is recombined with TRBJ2-2, and TRBD1 may be the D gene, going by 5 matching bases. The source is a woman between 45 and 65 years old in a cohort sampled during active or convalescent COVID-19. The CDR3: CASSPQVFSTGELFF. The nucleotide sequence is given as TGTGCCAGCAGTCCACAGGTTTTCAGCACCGGGGAGCTGTTTTTT.